These T cell receptor beta chains were read from a single sample in a study of neurological immune-mediated disorders. TCRdb fed the 5' RACE reads into MiXCR, producing one record per CDR3 protein. The sample includes about 95,000 distinct CDR3 sequences, 3% to 4% of them seen just once. The sequencing input was PBMCs. The source is a woman younger than 30 with multiple sclerosis. Each CDR3 is given with its conserved first and last residue. Each record gives: clone size, CDR3 length, V gene, J gene, D gene, CDR3 DNA, CDR3 protein. D genes are given only for firm matches. Size values are once, few and many counts, or a class for expanded clones, and some rows have none.

clone_size: many
cdr3_length: 15
v_call: TRBV5-1
j_call: TRBJ1-6
d_call: -
cdr3_nt: TGCGCCAGCAGCTTGGGTGTACAGCGAGAATCACCCCTCCACTTT
cdr3_aa: CASSLGVQRESPLHF

clone_size: many
cdr3_length: 17
v_call: TRBV21-1
j_call: TRBJ2-5
d_call: -
cdr3_nt: TGTGCCAGCAGCAAAGATCGGGGGTTCGGTGTTTCGGAGACCCAGTACTTC
cdr3_aa: CASSKDRGFGVSETQYF

clone_size: many
cdr3_length: 14
v_call: TRBV5-1
j_call: TRBJ2-5
d_call: -
cdr3_nt: TGCGCCAGCAGCTTGACAGCTTTACAAGAGACCCAGTACTTC
cdr3_aa: CASSLTALQETQYF

clone_size: many
cdr3_length: 15
v_call: TRBV5-5
j_call: TRBJ1-5
d_call: TRBD1
cdr3_nt: TGTGCCAGCAGCTTGGGAGGACAGGGCTGGCAGCCCCAGCATTTT
cdr3_aa: CASSLGGQGWQPQHF

clone_size: many
cdr3_length: 12
v_call: TRBV7-2
j_call: TRBJ2-5
d_call: -
cdr3_nt: TGTGCCAGCAGCCGCCCAGCAGAGACCCAGTACTTC
cdr3_aa: CASSRPAETQYF

clone_size: many
cdr3_length: 16
v_call: TRBV7-2
j_call: TRBJ2-3
d_call: -
cdr3_nt: TGTGCCAGCAGCAGAAGTTTAGGGGGGGGGTCAGATACGCAGTATTTT
cdr3_aa: CASSRSLGGGSDTQYF

clone_size: many
cdr3_length: 15
v_call: TRBV5-1
j_call: TRBJ1-4
d_call: -
cdr3_nt: TGCGCCAGCAGCTTCGGAAGTTCAACTAATGAAAAACTGTTTTTT
cdr3_aa: CASSFGSSTNEKLFF

clone_size: many
cdr3_length: 15
v_call: TRBV7-2
j_call: TRBJ2-7
d_call: -
cdr3_nt: TGTGCCAGCAGCTCAGGTGGAGGGCAGGGATACGAGCAGTACTTC
cdr3_aa: CASSSGGGQGYEQYF

clone_size: many
cdr3_length: 14
v_call: TRBV5-1
j_call: TRBJ2-5
d_call: -
cdr3_nt: TGCGCCAGCAGCCTCCGGCCAGGCCAAGAGACCCAGTACTTC
cdr3_aa: CASSLRPGQETQYF

clone_size: -
cdr3_length: 15
v_call: TRBV12-3/TRBV12-4
j_call: TRBJ2-1
d_call: -
cdr3_nt: TGTGCCAGCAGTTACGAGGGGACTGTCTACAATGAGCAGTTCTTC
cdr3_aa: CASSYEGTVYNEQFF

clone_size: many
cdr3_length: 14
v_call: TRBV12-3/TRBV12-4
j_call: TRBJ1-1
d_call: -
cdr3_nt: TGTGCCAGCAGTTTTGGACGGCTGAACACTGAAGCTTTCTTT
cdr3_aa: CASSFGRLNTEAFF

clone_size: many
cdr3_length: 14
v_call: TRBV5-5
j_call: TRBJ2-5
d_call: -
cdr3_nt: TGTGTCAGCAGCTTGTCTTGGGGGGTAGAGACCCAGTACTTC
cdr3_aa: CVSSLSWGVETQYF

clone_size: many
cdr3_length: 12
v_call: TRBV2
j_call: TRBJ2-5
d_call: -
cdr3_nt: TGTGCCAGCGTTACTAGGGGAGGAACCCAGTACTTC
cdr3_aa: CASVTRGGTQYF

clone_size: many
cdr3_length: 14
v_call: TRBV7-2
j_call: TRBJ1-4
d_call: TRBD1
cdr3_nt: TGTGCCAGCAGAATGGACAGGGTGAATGAAAAACTGTTTTTT
cdr3_aa: CASRMDRVNEKLFF

clone_size: many
cdr3_length: 14
v_call: TRBV6-5
j_call: TRBJ1-1
d_call: TRBD1
cdr3_nt: TGTGCCAGCAGTTACTCCTACAGGGGGACTGAAGCTTTCTTT
cdr3_aa: CASSYSYRGTEAFF

clone_size: many
cdr3_length: 14
v_call: TRBV19
j_call: TRBJ2-1
d_call: -
cdr3_nt: TGTGCCAGTAGTATCCAGGGCCCCTACAATGAGCAGTTCTTC
cdr3_aa: CASSIQGPYNEQFF

clone_size: many
cdr3_length: 12
v_call: TRBV20-1
j_call: TRBJ2-7
d_call: -
cdr3_nt: TGCAGTGCTAGTTTTGGGCAGCCCGAGCAGTACTTC
cdr3_aa: CSASFGQPEQYF

clone_size: many
cdr3_length: 15
v_call: TRBV5-1
j_call: TRBJ2-7
d_call: TRBD1
cdr3_nt: TGCGCCAGCAGCTTGGGGGGGACAGGGGGTTACGAGCAGTACTTC
cdr3_aa: CASSLGGTGGYEQYF

clone_size: many
cdr3_length: 14
v_call: TRBV7-9
j_call: TRBJ2-5
d_call: -
cdr3_nt: TGTGCCAGCAGCTTAGCGTCAGGGCAGTTTGTCCAGTACTTC
cdr3_aa: CASSLASGQFVQYF

clone_size: many
cdr3_length: 12
v_call: TRBV6-5
j_call: TRBJ2-3
d_call: -
cdr3_nt: TGTGCCAGCAGTCGACGCACAGATACGCAGTATTTT
cdr3_aa: CASSRRTDTQYF

clone_size: many
cdr3_length: 15
v_call: TRBV10-3
j_call: TRBJ1-5
d_call: -
cdr3_nt: TGTGCCATCAGTGAGTCTACAGGGAATAATCAGCCCCAGCATTTT
cdr3_aa: CAISESTGNNQPQHF

clone_size: many
cdr3_length: 13
v_call: TRBV5-1
j_call: TRBJ2-7
d_call: -
cdr3_nt: TGCGCCAGCAGCTTAGGACTTGGCTACGAGCAGTACTTC
cdr3_aa: CASSLGLGYEQYF

clone_size: many
cdr3_length: 15
v_call: TRBV7-9
j_call: TRBJ2-5
d_call: -
cdr3_nt: TGTGCCAGCAGCATTCCAAGGGGGTATCAAGAGACCCAGTACTTC
cdr3_aa: CASSIPRGYQETQYF

clone_size: many
cdr3_length: 18
v_call: TRBV18
j_call: TRBJ1-3
d_call: -
cdr3_nt: TGTGCCAGCTCACAAACAGGGCCCAGTACCTTCTCTGGAAACACCATATATTTT
cdr3_aa: CASSQTGPSTFSGNTIYF

clone_size: many
cdr3_length: 14
v_call: TRBV20-1
j_call: TRBJ2-5
d_call: -
cdr3_nt: TGCAGTGCCACCCGCCCGGGTAGCCAAGAGACCCAGTACTTC
cdr3_aa: CSATRPGSQETQYF

clone_size: many
cdr3_length: 15
v_call: TRBV5-6
j_call: TRBJ1-1
d_call: -
cdr3_nt: TGTGCCAGCAGCTCAACGACAGGCTGGGGCACTGAAGCTTTCTTT
cdr3_aa: CASSSTTGWGTEAFF

clone_size: many
cdr3_length: 15
v_call: TRBV7-2
j_call: TRBJ1-1
d_call: -
cdr3_nt: TGTGCCAGCAGCTTAGGGGGCGGAGGAGGCACTGAAGCTTTCTTT
cdr3_aa: CASSLGGGGGTEAFF

clone_size: many
cdr3_length: 15
v_call: TRBV12-3/TRBV12-4
j_call: TRBJ1-2
d_call: -
cdr3_nt: TGTGCCAGCAGTCCTCGTAACAGAGTTAACTATGGCTACACCTTC
cdr3_aa: CASSPRNRVNYGYTF

clone_size: many
cdr3_length: 13
v_call: TRBV12-3/TRBV12-4
j_call: TRBJ1-2
d_call: -
cdr3_nt: TGTGCCAGCGCCGTGGGCCGATTCTATGGCTACACCTTC
cdr3_aa: CASAVGRFYGYTF

clone_size: many
cdr3_length: 14
v_call: TRBV5-1
j_call: TRBJ1-4
d_call: TRBD1
cdr3_nt: TGCGCCAGCACCCCAGGGACAGGGGATGAAAAACTGTTTTTT
cdr3_aa: CASTPGTGDEKLFF

clone_size: many
cdr3_length: 15
v_call: TRBV27
j_call: TRBJ2-7
d_call: TRBD1
cdr3_nt: TGTGCCAGCAGTTTGATGGGCCAGGGGGTCTACGAGCAGTACTTC
cdr3_aa: CASSLMGQGVYEQYF

clone_size: many
cdr3_length: 15
v_call: TRBV12-3/TRBV12-4
j_call: TRBJ2-1
d_call: -
cdr3_nt: TGTGCCAGCAGGGACAGATTCGGTTCCTACAATGAGCAGTTCTTC
cdr3_aa: CASRDRFGSYNEQFF

clone_size: many
cdr3_length: 14
v_call: TRBV4-2
j_call: TRBJ2-1
d_call: TRBD2
cdr3_nt: TGTGCCAGCAGCCAACCTAGCGGGGGTAGTGAGCAGTTCTTC
cdr3_aa: CASSQPSGGSEQFF